The next 21 T cell receptor beta chains were all read from a single sample in a study of T cell responses to AZD1222 COVID-19 vaccine. The table came from immunoSEQ multiplex PCR; TCRdb's copy has only in-frame clones and leaves some out. The sample shows 130,000 or so clones, roughly 93% of them seen only once. The sample consisted of peripheral blood, taken on day 0 of AZD1222 vaccination. All receptors come from an adult in good health.

The V gene is TRBV19, the J gene TRBJ1-6; perhaps TRBD1 as D (5 bases). Germline CDR1 reads LNHDA; CDR2 reads SQIVND (reference sequence). Trimming shortened V by 3 bases and J by 10 bases, and 13 bases separated the two germline ends. The CDR3 has 14 amino acids. The CDR3 nucleotides are TGTGCCAGTAGTATTCCGGGACTTTGGTCACCCCTCCACTTT. Protein sequence: CASSIPGLWSPLHF.

This clone appeared a single time. The identical CDR3 is also encoded by other nucleotide sequences in the sample. The chain has TRBV5-4 and TRBJ1-3; D is ambiguous. Trimming took 0 bases from V and 7 from J, leaving 8 bases between them. The CDR3 totals 13 residues. Germline V CDR1 and CDR2: SGHNT, YYREEE (reference sequence). The CDR3 region has the DNA TGTGCCAGCAGCTTGGCCGCGGGGAACACCATATATTTT. It specifies CASSLAAGNTIYF.

J is TRBJ2-7 and V is TRBV21-1. TRBV21-1 is assigned pseudogene status. The CDR3 runs to 16 residues. CDR3: CASSKETGKTLYEQYF. The CDR3 DNA reads as TGTGCCAGCAGCAAAGAGACCGGCAAAACCCTATACGAGCAGTACTTC.

The chain uses TRBV25-1 and TRBJ1-6, with D possibly matching TRBD1 (6 bases). The V gene's germline CDR1 is MGHDK and CDR2 SYGVNS. The CDR3 runs 14 residues. With 4 bases removed from V and 10 bases from J, the gap between germline ends came to 14 bases. CDR3 region: CASSGTVPYSPLHF. In nucleotides, the CDR3 is TGTGCCAGCAGTGGGACAGTCCCTTACTCACCCCTCCACTTT.

This chain connects TRBV4-2 to TRBJ2-3; weak D call: TRBD2 (5 bases). The CDR3 spans 15 residues. Germline CDR1 and CDR2: LGHNA and YNFKEQ. Trimming stripped 3 bases from V and 2 bases from J, with 12 bases between. In DNA form, the CDR3 reads TGTGCCAGCAGCCACCCCAGCGGAGACACAGATACGCAGTATTTT. This translates into CASSHPSGDTDTQYF.

The chain uses TRBV23-1 and TRBJ1-5; D gene ambiguous. Being an ORF, TRBV23-1 has a function that is uncertain. V lost 4 bases and J 4 bases, leaving 23 bases between the germline ends. This CDR3 has 18 residues. CDR3 residues: CASSPNRAHPSTNQPQHF. In nucleotides, the CDR3 is TGCGCCAGCAGTCCTAATCGGGCACACCCCAGTACGAATCAGCCCCAGCATTTT.

The rearrangement links TRBV6-5 to TRBJ1-5, with 8 bases lining up with TRBD1. The CDR3 loop spans 14 amino acids. Germline V gives CDR1 MNHEY, CDR2 SVGAGI. After removal of 6 bases from V and 3 bases from J, the junction contained 4 bases not matched to a gene. CDR3 sequence: CASRSGGINQPQHF. The CDR3 region has the DNA TGTGCCAGCAGGTCAGGGGGCATCAATCAGCCCCAGCATTTT.

This chain connects TRBV28 to TRBJ2-5; no clear D. Trimming pared 6 bases from V and 5 bases from J, leaving 16 bases between. The CDR3 spans 14 residues. Per germline, CDR1 MDHEN and CDR2 SYDVKM. CDR3 region: CASSAAVSYETQYF. The CDR3, as DNA: TGTGCCAGCAGCGCCGCAGTCTCCTACGAGACCCAGTACTTC.

The chain recombines TRBV5-6 with TRBJ2-3; TRBD1 might be the D (6 bases). Germline V gives CDR1 SGHDT, CDR2 YYEEEE. Trimming stripped 2 bases from V and 0 bases from J, with 10 bases between. This CDR3 has 15 residues. The CDR3 spells CASSFRTVSTDTQYF. DNA for the CDR3: TGTGCCAGCAGCTTTCGGACAGTTAGCACAGATACGCAGTATTTT.

The chain couples TRBV9 to TRBJ2-1; TRBD1 matches at 9 bases. V lost 7 bases to trimming and J lost 6 bases; unmatched junction nucleotides: 14. The CDR3 loop spans 16 amino acids. Germline V lookup: CDR1 SGDLS, CDR2 YYNGEE. The CDR3 coding sequence is TGTGCCAGCGGACCCCCCGGGACAGGGCCCGTCAATGAGCAGTTCTTC. It yields the protein CASGPPGTGPVNEQFF.

This sequence joins TRBV28 and TRBJ1-2; 7 nucleotides line up with TRBD1. CDR1 MDHEN and CDR2 SYDVKM come from the germline V gene. This CDR3 spans 13 amino acids. J was trimmed by 8 bases and V by 5 bases; bases with no gene match: 8. The CDR3 here is CASSLGTVGGYTF. The CDR3 DNA reads as TGTGCCAGCAGTCTCGGGACAGTTGGCGGCTACACCTTC.

The table lists this clone with a count of one. V gene TRBV7-9 combines with J gene TRBJ1-1, with 7 bases lining up with TRBD1. J was trimmed by 5 bases and V by 5 bases; bases with no gene match: 8. This CDR3 has 14 residues. Germline values: CDR1 SEHNR, CDR2 FQNEAQ (reference sequence). In DNA, the CDR3 is TGTGCCAGCAGCGCAGAGGGGGCTAGGACTGAAGCTTTCTTT. Translated, it gives CASSAEGARTEAFF.

In this sample, this clone turned up once. The chain has TRBV3-1 (or the pseudogene TRBV3-2) and TRBJ1-2; D unresolved. Trimming removed 0 bases from V and 4 bases from J, with 9 bases in between. The V gene's germline CDR1 is LGHDT and CDR2 YNNKEL (reference sequence). This CDR3 is built from 14 residues. The chain's CDR3 is CASSQEGWPYGYTF. In DNA form, the CDR3 reads TGTGCCAGCAGCCAAGAGGGGTGGCCCTATGGCTACACCTTC.

The CDR3 sequence: CASSSAPGLAGLAAYQQYF. The CDR3 bases are TGTGCCAGCAGCTCGGCCCCGGGGCTAGCGGGGCTCGCCGCTTATCAGCAGTATTTT. The chain uses TRBV7-9 and TRBJ2-3; 9 nucleotides agree with TRBD2. Unmatched junction bases numbered 25, after V lost 4 bases and J lost 11 bases. CDR1 and CDR2 from the germline V gene are SEHNR and FQNEAQ (reference sequence). The CDR3 is 19 residues long. Combining the CDR3 with reference TRBV7-9 and TRBJ2-3 gives the whole variable domain DTGVSQNPRHKITKRGQNVTFRCDPISEHNRLYWYRQTLGQGPEFLTYFQNEAQLEKSRLLSDRFSAERPKGSFSTLEIQRTEQGDSAMYLCASSSAPGLAGLAAYQQYFGPGTRLTVL.

This chain joins TRBV6-5 and TRBJ1-2; 9 positions match TRBD1. The length of the CDR3 is 16 residues. The germline V gene has CDR1 MNHEY and CDR2 SVGAGI. Unmatched junction bases numbered 12, after V lost 4 bases and J lost 6 bases. CDR3 region: CASSSPGQGSINGYTF. For the CDR3, the DNA is TGTGCCAGCAGTTCCCCGGGACAGGGCAGTATAAATGGCTACACCTTC.

This sequence joins TRBV6-5 and TRBJ2-3; unclear D gene. Trimming left V 6 bases short and J 2 bases short, with 12 bases between. The V gene's germline CDR1 is MNHEY and CDR2 SVGAGI. This CDR3 is 14 amino acids long. As DNA, the CDR3 is TGTGCCAGCAGGCCTAGGACCATCACAGATACGCAGTATTTT. Amino acid sequence: CASRPRTITDTQYF.

The table lists this clone with a few counts. The V call is TRBV5-1, the J call TRBJ2-3, with D tentatively TRBD1 (7 bases). Germline values: CDR1 SGHRS, CDR2 YFSETQ. The CDR3 spans 15 residues. Trimming shortened V by 0 bases and J by 6 bases, and 14 bases separated the two germline ends. The CDR3 nucleotides are TGCGCCAGCAGCTTGGATGGCAGGGGGGTGGATACGCAGTATTTT. This sequence encodes CASSLDGRGVDTQYF.

The V call is TRBV5-4, the J call TRBJ1-2; 7 bases are a match to TRBD1. This CDR3 is built from 15 residues. Germline trimming cut 6 bases from V and 7 bases from J; bases unmatched to any gene: 15. Germline V lookup: CDR1 SGHNT, CDR2 YYREEE (reference sequence). CDR3 amino acids: CASNLGGQGDGGYTF. The DNA for the CDR3 is TGTGCCAGCAACCTGGGGGGGCAGGGGGATGGTGGCTACACCTTC.

CDR3 sequence (DNA): TGTGCCAGCAGTTACTCCAGCAAGGTCATGAACACTGAAGCTTTCTTT. Translation gives CASSYSSKVMNTEAFF. The chain couples TRBV6-2 or TRBV6-3 to TRBJ1-1; no firm D call. The germline CDR1 and CDR2 sequences are MNHEY and SVGEGT. Trimming removed 0 bases at V and 0 bases at J, with 11 bases between. This CDR3 has 16 residues.

DNA of the CDR3: TGTGCCAGCAGCGTAGGCTCTACTAGGATAGCGGGAAACACCATATATTTT. Amino acid sequence: CASSVGSTRIAGNTIYF. This chain connects TRBV9 to TRBJ1-3; D unclear. The V end was cut by 0 bases, the J end by 4 bases, with 17 bases between. CDR1 SGDLS and CDR2 YYNGEE come from the germline V gene. The CDR3 consists of 17 residues.

The chain combines TRBV13 with TRBJ1-2; weak D call: TRBD1 (5 bases). The CDR3 has 17 amino acids. V gave up 3 bases and J gave up 3 bases, with 20 bases separating them. The germline gives CDR1 PRHDT, CDR2 FYEKMQ (reference sequence). The CDR3 sequence is CASSFQGAFNPHYGYTF. CDR3 DNA sequence: TGTGCCAGCAGCTTTCAGGGTGCGTTCAACCCGCACTATGGCTACACCTTC. Together with reference TRBV13 and TRBJ1-2, the CDR3 gives the full variable domain: AAGVIQSPRHLIKEKRETATLKCYPIPRHDTVYWYQQGPGQDPQFLISFYEKMQSDKGSIPDRFSAQQFSDYHSELNMSSLELGDSALYFCASSFQGAFNPHYGYTFGSGTRLTVV.